The clone carrying this TCR beta chain was seen more than once but under ten times. This entry is derived from a study of blood T cell repertoires in COVID-19. As for the study in general: Whether acute or convalescent, the COVID-19 samples came from the United States, Italy and Spain. Nucleic acid was either cDNA or gDNA, and it came from T cells, B-cell-depleted T cells, or PBMCs.

The authors' processing: Cell counts per sample came from amplifying reference gene primers. The data were produced by immunoSEQ multiplex PCR, yet TCRdb's version contains in-frame clones alone and is incomplete. Clonal size and the V and J genes are those of that table, whereas D and trimming came from the DNA. The table records roughly 150,000 clones, roughly 84% of them present only once. V was cut by 1 base and J by 8 bases, with 15 bases left in between. The length of the CDR3 is 15 residues. Germline-derived CDR1 and CDR2 are SGHAT and FQDESV (reference sequence). The source is a woman aged 45 to 65 in a cohort sampled during active or convalescent COVID-19. This chain links TRBV11-1 with TRBJ2-1; perhaps TRBD1 as D (6 bases). Input material: peripheral blood. The CDR3 protein is CASSLVLGRGYEQFF. In DNA form, the CDR3 reads TGTGCCAGCAGCTTAGTTCTCGGCAGGGGCTATGAGCAGTTCTTC.